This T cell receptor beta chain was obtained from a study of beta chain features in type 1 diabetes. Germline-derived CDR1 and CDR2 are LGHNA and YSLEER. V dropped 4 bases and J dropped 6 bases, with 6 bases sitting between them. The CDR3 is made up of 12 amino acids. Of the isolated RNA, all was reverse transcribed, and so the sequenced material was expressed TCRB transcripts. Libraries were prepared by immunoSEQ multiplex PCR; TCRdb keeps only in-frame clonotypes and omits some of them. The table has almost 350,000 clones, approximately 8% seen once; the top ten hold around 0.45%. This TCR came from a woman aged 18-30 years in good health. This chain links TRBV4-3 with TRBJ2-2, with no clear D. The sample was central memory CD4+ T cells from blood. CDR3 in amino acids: CASSRVPGELFF. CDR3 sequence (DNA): TGCGCCAGCAGCCGCGTCCCCGGGGAGCTGTTTTTT.